This T cell receptor (beta chain) was sequenced during a study of lymphopenia after photon versus proton radiotherapy. Findings and caveats of the study: Proton therapy kept repertoires fairly stable, unlike photons, which gained effector/memory cells.

Profiling relied on immunoSEQ multiplex PCR, and the TCRdb table lists in-frame clones only, not all of them. This sample carries roughly 7,900 clones, more than 85% of them seen once, and the ten largest clones take approximately 3%. Per the germline V gene, CDR1 is LGHNA and CDR2 is YSLEER. V shed 0 bases and J shed 7 bases, with 25 bases lying between them. CDR3 size: 18 residues. This clone turned up a few times. No antigen is known for it. The receptor's source is a woman aged 70-85 years with pancreatic cancer. The chain joins TRBV4-3 to TRBJ2-7, with D maybe TRBD2 (7 bases). Source: peripheral blood, taken from a patient treated with photon-based radiotherapy. The CDR3 DNA reads as TGCGCCAGCAGCCAAGATGTGACACTGGGTCGGGGGGCGGAAGAGCAGTACTTC. It translates to CASSQDVTLGRGAEEQYF.